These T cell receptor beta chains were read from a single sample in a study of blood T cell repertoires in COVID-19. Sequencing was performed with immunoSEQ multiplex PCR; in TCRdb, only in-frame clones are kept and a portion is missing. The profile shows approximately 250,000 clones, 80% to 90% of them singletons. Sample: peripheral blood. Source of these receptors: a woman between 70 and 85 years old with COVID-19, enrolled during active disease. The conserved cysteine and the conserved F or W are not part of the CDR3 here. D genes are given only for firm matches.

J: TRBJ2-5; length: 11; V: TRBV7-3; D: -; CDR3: ASSAGVRETQY
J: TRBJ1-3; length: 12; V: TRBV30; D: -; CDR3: AWSPGQTGNTIY
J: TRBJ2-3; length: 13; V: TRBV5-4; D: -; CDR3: ASSLSSLGADTQY
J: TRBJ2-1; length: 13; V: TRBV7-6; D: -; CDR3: ASSPAWGRYNEQF
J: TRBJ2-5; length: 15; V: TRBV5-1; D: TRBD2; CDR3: ASSLKTSGLSQETQY
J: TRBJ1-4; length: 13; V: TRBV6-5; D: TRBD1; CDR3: ASSYTDRQGEKLF
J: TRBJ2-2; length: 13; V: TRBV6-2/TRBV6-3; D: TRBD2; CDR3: ASSYTGLAGGELF
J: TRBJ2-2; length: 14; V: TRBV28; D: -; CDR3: ASSRSGTSNTGELF
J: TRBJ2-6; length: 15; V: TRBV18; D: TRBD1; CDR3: ASSRLDRGAGANVLT
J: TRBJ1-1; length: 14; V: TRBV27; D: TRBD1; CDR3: ASDGTGVSRGTEAF
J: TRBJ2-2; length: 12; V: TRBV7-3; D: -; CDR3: ASSLKQGHGELF
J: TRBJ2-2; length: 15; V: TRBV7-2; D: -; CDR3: ASSLFRGSLNTGELF
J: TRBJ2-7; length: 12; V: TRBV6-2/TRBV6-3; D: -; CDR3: ASSYEQSSYEQY
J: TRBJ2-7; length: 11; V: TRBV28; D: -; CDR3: ASSFPGNDEQY
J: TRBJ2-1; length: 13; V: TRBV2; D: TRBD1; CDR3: ASRPGQGAYNEQF
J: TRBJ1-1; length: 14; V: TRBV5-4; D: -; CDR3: ASSLERVSGDTEAF
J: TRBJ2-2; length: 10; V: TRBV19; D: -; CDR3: ASSIPPSRLF
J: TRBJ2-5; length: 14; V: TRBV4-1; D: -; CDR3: ASSQGRGGTQETQY
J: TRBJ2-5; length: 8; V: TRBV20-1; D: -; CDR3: SARVETQY
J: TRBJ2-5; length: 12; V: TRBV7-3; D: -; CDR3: ASSSWGDQETQY
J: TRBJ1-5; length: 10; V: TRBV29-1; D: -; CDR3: SVSLPDQPQH
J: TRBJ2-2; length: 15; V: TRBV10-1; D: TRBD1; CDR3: ASRGSGGSVVTGELF
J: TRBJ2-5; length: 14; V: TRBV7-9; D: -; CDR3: ASSPKARALGETQY
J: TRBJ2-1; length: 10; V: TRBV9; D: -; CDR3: ASTNSGYEQF
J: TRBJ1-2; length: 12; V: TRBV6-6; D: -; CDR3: ASRKTGPQSGYT
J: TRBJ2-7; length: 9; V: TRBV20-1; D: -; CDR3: SARATYEQY
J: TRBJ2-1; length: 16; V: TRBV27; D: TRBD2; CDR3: ASSLLRLAGGPYNEQF
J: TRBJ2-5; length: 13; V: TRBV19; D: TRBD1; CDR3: ASSSPGQGVKTQY
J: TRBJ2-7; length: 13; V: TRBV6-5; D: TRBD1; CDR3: ASSYGRGFSYEQY
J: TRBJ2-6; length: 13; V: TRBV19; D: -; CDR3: ASSIPPSGANVLT
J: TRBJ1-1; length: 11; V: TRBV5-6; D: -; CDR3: ASRLGGYTEAF
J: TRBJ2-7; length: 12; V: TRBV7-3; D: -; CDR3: ASSLRRDSYEQY
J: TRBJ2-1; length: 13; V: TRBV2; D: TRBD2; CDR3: ASSLLAGGPNEQF
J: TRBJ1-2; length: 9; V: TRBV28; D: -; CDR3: ASTLNYGYT
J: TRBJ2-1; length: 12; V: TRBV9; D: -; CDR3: ASSVGLALNEQF
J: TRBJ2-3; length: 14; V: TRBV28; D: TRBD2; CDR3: ATNPPGGRATDTQY
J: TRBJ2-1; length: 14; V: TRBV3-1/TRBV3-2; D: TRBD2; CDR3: ASSHLRTSGNNEQF
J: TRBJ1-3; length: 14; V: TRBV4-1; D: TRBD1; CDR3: ASSPPGTGGGNTIY
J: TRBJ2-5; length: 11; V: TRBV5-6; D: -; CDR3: ASSLALQETQY
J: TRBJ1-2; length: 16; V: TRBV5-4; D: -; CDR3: ASSPARWGGESNYGYT